A single sample gave rise to the 18 T cell receptor beta chains below, sequenced in a study of blood T cells in healthy people across ages. The second PCR ran roughly 6 to 11 cycles with a sample-barcoded 5' primer and J-beta primers. TCRdb reprocessed the 5' RACE reads with MiXCR, giving one entry per CDR3 protein. The sample yields 1.5 million to 2 million distinct CDR3 sequences, about 50% seen once. The sequencing input was blood. The receptor source for this set is a woman aged 40 to 55 in good health.

This clonotype was detected a few times. The chain employs TRBV4-3 and TRBJ2-5; D is possibly TRBD1 or TRBD2 (5 bases each). V gave up 4 bases and J gave up 3 bases, with 15 bases separating them. Per the germline V gene, CDR1 is LGHNA and CDR2 is YSLEER. This CDR3 has 15 amino acids. The CDR3 region is CASSPEGSTEETQYF. Written as DNA, the CDR3 is TGCGCCAGCAGCCCTGAGGGATCGACAGAAGAGACCCAGTACTTC.

This clonotype turned up a few times. The rearrangement uses TRBV28 and TRBJ2-7; weak D call: TRBD2 (7 bases). V was trimmed by 1 base and J by 7 bases, leaving 14 bases between them. This CDR3 region has 14 residues. Germline lookup yields CDR1 MDHEN and CDR2 SYDVKM. The CDR3 nucleotides are TGTGCCAGCAGTTTATATCGGGGGGCGCGGGAGCAGTACTTC. Its translation: CASSLYRGAREQYF.

The genes are TRBV6-2 or TRBV6-3 and TRBJ1-2; 7 bases are shared with TRBD1. The ends lost 6 bases at V and 5 bases at J; junction bases unmatched: 9. The CDR3 totals 14 residues. Germline CDR1 and CDR2: MNHEY and SVGEGT. The CDR3 region has the DNA TGTGCCAGCAGGTCGACAGGGCTTTCGTATGGCTACACCTTC. Residues: CASRSTGLSYGYTF.

V usage is TRBV13 and J usage is TRBJ2-5; the D gene is possibly TRBD1 (6 bases). Gene TRBJ2-7 matches the end of the DNA better, so the J call may be wrong. The CDR3 sequence is 17 residues long. Germline V CDR1 and CDR2: PRHDT, FYEKMQ (reference sequence). The CDR3 spells CASSPSPDRLRTYEQYF. The DNA for the CDR3 is TGTGCCAGCAGCCCTTCCCCCGACAGGCTCCGTACCTACGAGCAGTACTTC.

This chain uses TRBV28 with TRBJ2-7; 10 bases match TRBD1. Germline V lookup: CDR1 MDHEN, CDR2 SYDVKM. V lost 8 bases, J lost 3 bases, and 7 bases stayed unmatched. The CDR3 length is 14 residues. CDR3 sequence: CASSTGGVIYEQYF. In DNA form, the CDR3 reads TGTGCCAGCTCGACAGGGGGCGTAATCTACGAGCAGTACTTC.

The chain links TRBV5-1 to TRBJ2-6, with D perhaps given as TRBD1 or TRBD2 (6 bases each). The V gene lost 0 bases and the J gene lost 0 bases, with 13 bases spanning the gap. The germline gives CDR1 SGHRS, CDR2 YFSETQ. CDR3 length equals 18 residues. The CDR3 spells CASSLGWGASSGANVLTF. In DNA, the CDR3 is TGCGCCAGCAGCTTGGGATGGGGGGCGAGCTCTGGGGCCAACGTCCTGACTTTC. Looking up the rest from reference TRBV5-1 and TRBJ2-6 gives the full variable domain: KAGVTQTPRYLIKTRGQQVTLSCSPISGHRSVSWYQQTPGQGLQFLFEYFSETQRNKGNFPGRFSGRQFSNSRSEMNVSTLELGDSALYLCASSLGWGASSGANVLTFGAGSRLTVL.

This sequence joins TRBV24-1 and TRBJ2-5; the D gene is possibly TRBD1 (7 bases). Trimming cost V 3 bases and J 4 bases, with 14 bases left between them. This CDR3 has 15 amino acids. Germline CDR1 is KGHDR and CDR2 is SFDVKD. The DNA of the CDR3 is TGTGCCACCAGTGATCTGACAGGGAGGCGAGAGACCCAGTACTTC. It codes for CATSDLTGRRETQYF.

Ten or more counts support this clonotype. The gene calls are TRBV7-2 and TRBJ2-3, with D unresolved. Germline V CDR1 and CDR2: SGHTA, FQGNSA. There are 13 residues in the CDR3. V was clipped by 2 bases and J by 2 bases, with 5 bases between them. Here the CDR3 reads CASSLPNTDTQYF. DNA for the CDR3: TGTGCCAGCAGCTTACCGAACACAGATACGCAGTATTTT. The full variable domain, its missing parts supplied by reference TRBV7-2 and TRBJ2-3, is GAGVSQSPSNKVTEKGKDVELRCDPISGHTALYWYRQSLGQGLEFLIYFQGNSAPDKSGLPSDRFSAERTGGSVSTLTIQRTQQEDSAVYLCASSLPNTDTQYFGPGTRLTVL.

The genes are TRBV7-3 and TRBJ2-1; 8 nucleotides agree with TRBD1. Germline V gene lookup returns CDR1 SGHTA and CDR2 FQGTGA. V shed 5 bases and J 15 bases; nucleotides not matched to a gene: 12. This CDR3 has 13 amino acids. Written as DNA, the CDR3 is TGTGCCAGCAGCGATGACAGGGGTGTACGTCCGTTCTTC. It codes for CASSDDRGVRPFF.

The chain uses TRBV4-2 and TRBJ1-5; TRBD1 matches 11 bases. With V trimmed by 5 bases and J by 6 bases, 6 bases remained unmatched. Per germline, CDR1 LGHNA and CDR2 YNFKEQ. The CDR3 loop spans 15 amino acids. As DNA, the CDR3 is TGTGCCAGCAGCACCTCGGGACAGGGGGGTCAGCCCCAGCATTTT. Protein product: CASSTSGQGGQPQHF.

This clonotype came up a few times. The CDR3 sequence: CASRHYRGLYGYTF. In DNA, the CDR3 is TGTGCCAGCAGACACTACAGGGGCCTCTATGGCTACACCTTC. This sequence joins TRBV12-3 or TRBV12-4 and TRBJ1-2, with 7 positions matching TRBD1. Germline trimming cut 6 bases from V and 4 bases from J; bases unmatched to any gene: 8. The CDR3 is made up of 14 amino acids.

The rearrangement uses TRBV5-1 and TRBJ1-1; D not certain. There are 13 residues in the CDR3. Deletions cut 4 bases from V and 1 base from J, with 8 bases between. Germline V gene lookup returns CDR1 SGHRS and CDR2 YFSETQ. The chain's CDR3 is CASSTERNTEAFF. For the CDR3, the DNA is TGCGCCAGCAGCACGGAACGGAACACTGAAGCTTTCTTT.

The rearrangement joins TRBV18 to TRBJ2-7, with D hard to call. Germline V gives CDR1 KGHSH, CDR2 LQKENI. The CDR3 is 16 residues long. Trimming pared 0 bases from V and 3 bases from J, leaving 15 bases between. The CDR3 DNA follows: TGTGCCAGCTCACCACCGCGGCAAACCAATCACTACGAGCAGTACTTC. This translates into CASSPPRQTNHYEQYF.

This chain joins TRBV20-1 and TRBJ2-3, with D tentatively TRBD2 (6 bases). Germline V lookup: CDR1 DFQATT, CDR2 SNEGSKA (reference sequence). The CDR3 contains 14 residues. Trimming removed 6 bases at V and 2 bases at J, with 15 bases between. This chain's CDR3 is CSAQGLSPTDTQYF. The CDR3 bases are TGCAGTGCCCAGGGACTGTCACCCACAGATACGCAGTATTTT.

This clonotype came up a few times. The chain carries TRBV12-3 or TRBV12-4 and TRBJ2-5; 11 bases align to TRBD2. The V segment lost 6 bases and the J segment 4 bases; nucleotides outside the gene matches: 10. The CDR3 runs to 16 residues. The CDR3 here is CASSPLAGGRLETQYF. As DNA, the CDR3 is TGTGCCAGCAGCCCCTTAGCGGGGGGGAGACTAGAGACCCAGTACTTC.

The chain employs TRBV15 and TRBJ2-5, with unresolved D. V was shortened by 0 bases and J by 5 bases, with 13 bases between the two germline ends. There are 15 residues in the CDR3. The germline V gene has CDR1 LNHNV and CDR2 YYDKDF (reference sequence). This chain's CDR3 is CATSRDLLGRETQYF. The CDR3 DNA is TGTGCCACCAGCAGAGATCTTCTCGGACGGGAGACCCAGTACTTC.

This clonotype has just a few counts. This chain connects TRBV5-1 to TRBJ2-7; D perhaps matches TRBD1 (5 bases). The CDR3 loop spans 16 amino acids. CDR1 is SGHRS, CDR2 YFSETQ, per germline. Trimming removed 0 bases from V and 0 bases from J, with 13 bases in between. The CDR3 nucleotides read TGCGCCAGCAGCTTGGGACGGACACTTAACTCCTACGAGCAGTACTTC. Translating gives CASSLGRTLNSYEQYF.

The chain carries TRBV11-2 and TRBJ2-5; D is tentatively TRBD1 or TRBD2 (5 bases each). The CDR3 is 13 amino acids. Germline-derived CDR1 and CDR2 are SGHAT and FQNNGV. The CDR3 DNA reads as TGTGCAGTTCCGGCAGTCCCTTTGGGGGAGCAGTACTTC. This translates into CAVPAVPLGEQYF.